This record covers a single T cell receptor (beta chain). This sample stems from a study of patients and donors after allogeneic stem cell transplantation. V was pared by 0 bases and J by 6 bases, with 2 bases of the junction left unmatched. CDR1 is SGDLS, CDR2 YYNGEE, per germline. This CDR3 is built from 15 residues. TCRdb recomputed calls from the RT-PCR reads with MiXCR, one row per CDR3 protein. The sample lists about 960,000 distinct CDR3 sequences, roughly 18% occurring once. Sample: blood, either unsorted or a sorted T cell fraction (not recorded which). The V and J genes are TRBV9 and TRBJ2-2; 10 bases are shared with TRBD2. This clonotype originated in a human donor who was either an allogeneic HSCT recipient or a stem cell or donor lymphocyte infusion donor (not recorded which). It is not recorded whose cells these are; they may come from a transplant donor. CDR3 in DNA: TGTGCCAGCAGCGTAGTAGCGGGAGGTGCCGGGGAGCTGTTTTTT. Protein product: CASSVVAGGAGELFF.